This is a list of T cell receptor beta chains from one sample in a study of regulatory T cells in long-lasting Graves disease. TCRdb called the multiplex PCR reads again in MiXCR, with one record for every CDR3 protein. The sample gives 650,000 to 850,000 distinct CDR3 sequences, about 30% of which show up once; roughly 40% is in the top ten. The material was peripheral blood mononuclear cells (PBMCs), obtained when the disease was refractory, from a patient treated with antithyroid drugs. All receptors come from a female donor with Graves disease. Both conserved end residues are part of each CDR3. D genes are given only for firm matches. Not every row has a clone size; where given, it reads once, few, many or a size class.

V gene	D gene	clone size	J gene	CDR3 DNA	CDR3 protein
TRBV4-1	.	.	TRBJ2-7	TGCGCCAGCAGCCGGCCCGGACGGGGGCGCGAGCAGTACTTC	CASSRPGRGREQYF
TRBV7-2	.	.	TRBJ1-1	TGTGCCAGCAGCTTAGTGGTTGGGTTTTCCACTGAAGCTTTCTTT	CASSLVVGFSTEAFF
TRBV28	.	.	TRBJ2-3	TGTGCCAGCAGTCCTGGGGGCACAGATACGCAGTATTTT	CASSPGGTDTQYF
TRBV19	.	few	TRBJ1-5	TGTGCCAGTAGTACCTTCGGGGGCAATCAGCCCCAGCATTTT	CASSTFGGNQPQHF
TRBV28	.	few	TRBJ1-4	TGTGCCAGCAGCTCGAGGGGCCCGGGGAATGAAAAACTGTTTTTT	CASSSRGPGNEKLFF
TRBV27	.	.	TRBJ1-5	TGTGCCAGCAGTTTACAGACAGGCGAGCAGCCCCAGCATTTT	CASSLQTGEQPQHF
TRBV12-3/TRBV12-4	.	few	TRBJ2-2	TGTGCCAGCACCCTGATTGCGGGACCCTCGGGCGGGGAGCTGTTTTTT	CASTLIAGPSGGELFF
TRBV28	.	many	TRBJ2-5	TGTGCCAGCAGTTCTAAGACTAGTTTAGAGACCCAGTACTTC	CASSSKTSLETQYF
TRBV5-6	.	few	TRBJ1-2	TGTGCCAGCAGCGGACGATACAGGGACGGCTACACCTTC	CASSGRYRDGYTF
TRBV11-2	.	few	TRBJ2-7	TGTGCCAGCAGCTTTACACCGGGACACCAGACCTACGAGCAGTACTTC	CASSFTPGHQTYEQYF
TRBV7-3	.	few	TRBJ2-2	TGCGCCAGCAGCTTACAGCCCGGGGAGCTGTTTTTT	CASSLQPGELFF
TRBV5-6	.	.	TRBJ2-7	TGTGCCAGCAGCCTCTCCTCGATGCCAGGAGTAGGGCAGTACTTC	CASSLSSMPGVGQYF
TRBV20-1	.	.	TRBJ1-5	TGCAGTGCCTCTCGGGTAGAAGTTAGCAATCAGCCCCAGCATTTT	CSASRVEVSNQPQHF
TRBV20-1	.	.	TRBJ1-5	TGCAGTGCTAGCGGCAGGGCGGGCTTTAGCAATCAGCCCCAGCATTTT	CSASGRAGFSNQPQHF